What follows are 20 T cell receptor beta chains derived from one specimen sequenced in a study of Graves' ophthalmopathy and Graves' hyperthyroidism. Amplified TCR beta CDR3 regions were obtained using RNA transcripts as template. The first-round RT-PCR employed HTBI primers together with the Qiagen OneStep RT-PCR kit. A multiplex PCR was then performed as the second round. TCRdb re-called the multiplex PCR reads with MiXCR, one entry per CDR3 protein. The profile covers 400,000 or so distinct CDR3 sequences, with roughly 14% appearing a single time and roughly 7% taken by the ten largest. The material sequenced was peripheral blood. The receptors were sampled from a woman aged 18-35 years with stable Graves' hyperthyroidism.

This clonotype was seen ten or more times. V gene TRBV29-1 combines with J gene TRBJ1-2; 10 nucleotides agree with TRBD1. The CDR3 totals 15 residues. J was trimmed by 4 bases and V by 3 bases; bases with no gene match: 8. From germline, CDR1 is SQVTM and CDR2 ANQGSEA. Here the CDR3 reads CSVDAGTGVGYGYTF. As DNA, the CDR3 is TGCAGCGTTGACGCCGGGACAGGGGTTGGCTATGGCTACACCTTC.

Ten or more counts support this clonotype. The CDR3 nucleotides read TGTGCCACGGGTAGGCCTGAAGCTTTCTTT. Its protein product is CATGRPEAFF. The rearrangement links TRBV12-3 or TRBV12-4 to TRBJ1-1; D not certain. The CDR3 runs to 10 residues. Trimming cost V 10 bases and J 6 bases, with 9 bases left between them.

This clonotype was counted between two and nine times. The chain joins TRBV20-1 to TRBJ2-7; tentatively, D is TRBD1 or TRBD2 (5 bases each). Germline CDR1 reads DFQATT; CDR2 reads SNEGSKA (reference sequence). CDR3 length: 14 residues. Trimming took 3 bases from V and 0 from J, leaving 12 bases between them. The CDR3 DNA follows: TGCAGTGCTAGTTTGGGACGGGCCTCCTACGAGCAGTACTTC. Translated: CSASLGRASYEQYF.

This clonotype was detected ten times or more. This chain links TRBV5-1 with TRBJ1-1; 7 bases are a match to TRBD1. This CDR3 has 14 amino acids. V lost 4 bases, J lost 5 bases, and 8 bases stayed unmatched. CDR1 is SGHRS, CDR2 YFSETQ, per germline. The CDR3 DNA reads as TGCGCCAGCAGCAACAGGGGATCGGGAACTGAAGCTTTCTTT. Translated: CASSNRGSGTEAFF.

This clonotype was seen a handful of times. The gene calls are TRBV5-1 and TRBJ1-6; TRBD1 agrees at 10 bases. This CDR3 is 16 amino acids long. Germline-derived CDR1 and CDR2 are SGHRS and YFSETQ. Germline trimming cut 0 bases from V and 7 bases from J; bases unmatched to any gene: 4. The CDR3 DNA reads as TGCGCCAGCAGCTTGGGAGGGACAGGGGAAAATTCACCCCTCCACTTT. Protein product: CASSLGGTGENSPLHF.

This clonotype has a handful of counts. The J gene is TRBJ2-2, the V gene TRBV7-2; 8 nucleotides align to TRBD2. Trimming took 5 bases from V and 1 from J; bases not matched to a gene: 9. The CDR3 has 17 residues. Germline V gene lookup returns CDR1 SGHTA and CDR2 FQGNSA. CDR3 nucleotide sequence: TGTGCCAGCAGCCCAGCGGGGACTAGTAGGAACACCGGGGAGCTGTTTTTT. Its protein product is CASSPAGTSRNTGELFF. Variable domain in full (rest from reference TRBV7-2 and TRBJ2-2): GAGVSQSPSNKVTEKGKDVELRCDPISGHTALYWYRQSLGQGLEFLIYFQGNSAPDKSGLPSDRFSAERTGGSVSTLTIQRTQQEDSAVYLCASSPAGTSRNTGELFFGEGSRLTVL.

The V gene is TRBV7-9, the J gene TRBJ1-2; D remains unclear. Germline V CDR1 and CDR2: SEHNR, FQNEAQ (reference sequence). The CDR3 is made up of 13 amino acids. Trimming took off 5 bases at V and 12 bases at J, with 19 bases between the two ends. This CDR3 reads CASSPLGQFGDTF. CDR3 DNA: TGTGCCAGCAGCCCCCTAGGTCAATTCGGGGACACCTTC. Together with reference TRBV7-9 and TRBJ1-2, the CDR3 gives the full variable domain: DTGVSQNPRHKITKRGQNVTFRCDPISEHNRLYWYRQTLGQGPEFLTYFQNEAQLEKSRLLSDRFSAERPKGSFSTLEIQRTEQGDSAMYLCASSPLGQFGDTFGSGTRLTVV.

V is TRBV12-3 or TRBV12-4 and J is TRBJ2-3; TRBD1 might be the D (5 bases). This CDR3 spans 17 amino acids. The ends were cut back, 5 bases at V and 0 bases at J, with 18 bases in the middle. CDR3: CASSGARERPSTDTQYF. Written as DNA, the CDR3 is TGTGCCAGCAGTGGGGCCAGGGAAAGGCCCAGCACAGATACGCAGTATTTT.

The sample holds a few counts of this clonotype. The rearrangement links TRBV3-1 to TRBJ2-5, with TRBD1 matching over 11 bases. Germline V gene sequence: CDR1 LGHDT, CDR2 YNNKEL (reference sequence). The CDR3 runs 16 residues. The ends lost 3 bases at V and 4 bases at J; junction bases unmatched: 7. The CDR3 spells CASSHGGGTGGETQYF. CDR3 in DNA: TGTGCCAGCAGCCATGGGGGCGGGACAGGGGGAGAGACCCAGTACTTC.

This clonotype has ten or more counts. V and J are TRBV6-2 or TRBV6-3 and TRBJ2-7; 10 bases align to TRBD2. CDR3 length: 15 amino acids. CDR1 is MNHEY, CDR2 SVGEGT, per germline. Unmatched junction bases numbered 6, after V lost 5 bases and J lost 2 bases. The CDR3 here is CASSLLAGSTYEQYF. Here the CDR3 DNA reads TGTGCCAGCAGTCTACTAGCGGGGTCAACCTACGAGCAGTACTTC.

This clonotype was recorded at least ten times. This rearrangement joins TRBV20-1 to TRBJ2-5; D possibly corresponds to TRBD2 (6 bases). Germline loops: CDR1 DFQATT, CDR2 SNEGSKA (reference sequence). The CDR3 contains 14 residues. V gave up 2 bases and J gave up 5 bases, with 15 bases separating them. In DNA form, the CDR3 reads TGCAGTGCTAGACCTCTGGGGGGTCATGAGACCCAGTACTTC. Encoded protein: CSARPLGGHETQYF.

This clonotype was seen at least ten times. The chain employs TRBV20-1 and TRBJ1-6; D perhaps matches TRBD1 (5 bases). V lost 3 bases, J lost 6 bases, and 15 bases lay in between. CDR1 is DFQATT and CDR2 is SNEGSKA in the germline V gene (reference sequence). The CDR3 is 15 amino acids. The CDR3 reads CSASNRNGANSPLHF. CDR3 in DNA: TGCAGTGCTAGTAACCGGAATGGGGCTAATTCACCCCTCCACTTT.

There are many counts of this clonotype. This chain joins TRBV5-1 and TRBJ2-7; unclear D gene. CDR1 is SGHRS and CDR2 is YFSETQ in the germline V gene. There are 14 residues in the CDR3. V lost 0 bases and J lost 0, with 7 bases in between. CDR3 in amino acids: CASSLVTDSYEQYF. The CDR3 DNA follows: TGCGCCAGCAGCTTGGTTACGGACTCCTACGAGCAGTACTTC.

This clonotype came up many times. The rearrangement uses TRBV24-1 and TRBJ1-5, with 9 bases fitting TRBD1. The CDR3 loop spans 15 amino acids. J was trimmed by 5 bases and V by 4 bases; bases with no gene match: 5. The V gene's germline CDR1 is KGHDR and CDR2 SFDVKD. Here the CDR3 reads CATSDAGQGYQPQHF. The CDR3 DNA is TGTGCCACCAGTGACGCGGGACAGGGCTATCAGCCCCAGCATTTT.

This clonotype was recorded at least ten times. The CDR3 sequence: CASSTTGGPGYTF. CDR3 in DNA: TGTGCCAGTAGTACGACAGGGGGCCCTGGCTACACCTTC. The chain recombines TRBV19 with TRBJ1-2; 10 positions agree with TRBD1. The V gene's germline CDR1 is LNHDA and CDR2 SQIVND (reference sequence). The J segment lost 7 bases and the V segment lost 4 bases, leaving 3 bases of the junction unmatched. The CDR3 is made up of 13 amino acids.

In its sample, this clonotype was seen many times. The chain joins TRBV24-1 to TRBJ2-7; D is undetermined. V was pared by 4 bases and J by 1 base, with 7 bases between. The CDR3 is made up of 13 amino acids. The V gene's germline CDR1 is KGHDR and CDR2 SFDVKD. The CDR3 loop is CATSEATSYEQYF. CDR3 DNA: TGTGCCACCAGTGAAGCGACGTCCTACGAGCAGTACTTC.

This clonotype was recorded at least ten times. The genes are TRBV19 and TRBJ2-5, with D unclear. This CDR3 is built from 16 residues. V was pared by 7 bases and J by 5 bases, with 23 bases between. Germline CDR1 LNHDA, CDR2 SQIVND (reference sequence). The CDR3 region is CASMRTYPPQSETQYF. CDR3 nucleotide sequence: TGTGCCAGTATGAGGACGTACCCTCCCCAGAGCGAGACCCAGTACTTC.

The chain recombines TRBV7-2 with TRBJ2-7; 10 bases are a match to TRBD1. The CDR3 is 14 amino acids. Germline-derived CDR1 and CDR2 are SGHTA and FQGNSA. Trimming at V came to 4 bases and at J to 5 bases, leaving 5 bases not matched to a gene. In DNA, the CDR3 is TGTGCCAGCAGCTGGCGGGACAGGGGCAACGAGCAGTACTTC. Residues: CASSWRDRGNEQYF. Full variable domain (rest looked up from reference TRBV7-2 and TRBJ2-7): GAGVSQSPSNKVTEKGKDVELRCDPISGHTALYWYRQSLGQGLEFLIYFQGNSAPDKSGLPSDRFSAERTGGSVSTLTIQRTQQEDSAVYLCASSWRDRGNEQYFGPGTRLTVT.

The sample holds many counts of this clonotype. V usage is TRBV12-3 or TRBV12-4 and J usage is TRBJ2-7, with D tentatively TRBD1 (6 bases). V was cut by 3 bases and J by 2 bases, with 14 bases left in between. The CDR3 loop spans 15 amino acids. CDR3 sequence (DNA): TGTGCCAGCAGTTTCGCCCAGGGACATGCCTACGAGCAGTACTTC. This translates into CASSFAQGHAYEQYF.

In this sample, this clonotype turned up a few times. The gene calls are TRBV11-2 and TRBJ2-3, with 10 bases lining up with TRBD1. Germline V lookup: CDR1 SGHAT, CDR2 FQNNGV. There are 17 residues in the CDR3. V was clipped by 5 bases and J by 1 base; unmatched bases: 9. CDR3 DNA: TGTGCCAGCAGCCCACAGGACAGGGGGTTTCGCACAGATACGCAGTATTTT. Encoded protein: CASSPQDRGFRTDTQYF.